The 26 T cell receptor beta chains below all came from one sample that was sequenced in a study of cytotoxic CD8 clonotypes in ibrutinib-treated CLL. Libraries were prepared by immunoSEQ multiplex PCR; TCRdb keeps only in-frame clonotypes and omits some of them. The table has around 310,000 clones, around four fifths seen once; the top ten hold over 5%. The sample was PBMCs, taken before ibrutinib treatment. These receptors all come from a human donor with chronic lymphocytic leukemia.

The chain joins TRBV19 to TRBJ2-1; the D is unclear. V was clipped by 5 bases and J by 3 bases, with 17 bases between them. The CDR3 sequence is 16 residues long. The germline CDR1 and CDR2 sequences are LNHDA and SQIVND (reference sequence). The DNA of the CDR3 is TGTGCCAGTAGTTCCGACCCGACTCCAAGCTACAATGAGCAGTTCTTC. Protein: CASSSDPTPSYNEQFF.

The rearrangement uses TRBV11-2 and TRBJ2-2; 15 bases agree with TRBD2. CDR3 length equals 18 residues. The germline CDR1 and CDR2 sequences are SGHAT and FQNNGV. V lost 5 bases, J lost 0 bases, and 4 bases stayed unmatched. The CDR3 nucleotides are TGTGCCAGCAGCACGGGACTAGCGGGAGGTCCGAACACCGGGGAGCTGTTTTTT. It codes for CASSTGLAGGPNTGELFF.

The CDR3 reads CASSFLAGDYNEQFF. The CDR3 bases are TGTGCCAGCAGCTTCCTAGCGGGGGACTACAATGAGCAGTTCTTC. J is TRBJ2-1 and V is TRBV7-6; TRBD2 agrees at 10 bases. The CDR3 extends over 15 amino acids. V lost 3 bases, J lost 3 bases, and 2 bases stayed unmatched. Germline CDR1 SGHVS, CDR2 FNYEAQ.

The CDR3: CASSHSYLGQGREQYF. As DNA, the CDR3 is TGCGCCAGCAGTCACTCTTACTTAGGACAGGGGAGGGAGCAGTACTTC. The chain employs TRBV23-1 and TRBJ2-7; 9 bases are shared with TRBD1. TRBV23-1 is flagged as an ORF with uncertain function. This CDR3 is built from 16 residues. The J segment lost 7 bases and the V segment lost 3 bases, leaving 13 bases of the junction unmatched.

The V call is TRBV6-5, the J call TRBJ2-7, with TRBD2 identical over 7 bases. V shed 2 bases, J shed 7 bases, and the junction held 11 bases outside the gene matches. The CDR3 spans 15 residues. Germline V gene lookup returns CDR1 MNHEY and CDR2 SVGAGI. Here the CDR3 DNA reads TGTGCCAGCAGTTACGCTCCCAGCGGGAATGGAGAGCAGTACTTC. Translated: CASSYAPSGNGEQYF.

The rearrangement joins TRBV27 to TRBJ2-3; D possibly uses TRBD1 or TRBD2 (5 bases each). Germline V gene data show CDR1 as MNHEY and CDR2 as SMNVEV (reference sequence). With 6 bases removed from V and 1 base from J, the gap between germline ends came to 14 bases. The CDR3 contains 15 residues. This CDR3 reads CASSRGRPGTDTQYF. The CDR3 region has the DNA TGTGCCAGCAGCCGGGGCCGCCCGGGCACAGATACGCAGTATTTT.

This clone was recorded once. The chain couples TRBV15 to TRBJ2-7; D assignment may be TRBD1 or TRBD2 (5 bases each). CDR3 length: 15 residues. Trimming took off 3 bases at V and 1 base at J, with 13 bases between the two ends. The germline V gene has CDR1 LNHNV and CDR2 YYDKDF (reference sequence). CDR3 nucleotides: TGTGCCACCAGCAGGGCGGACACGGGGTCCTACGAGCAGTACTTC. It encodes CATSRADTGSYEQYF.

This clone was picked up a small number of times. The J gene is TRBJ1-1, the V gene TRBV28; unclear D gene. Per the germline V gene, CDR1 is MDHEN and CDR2 is SYDVKM. V lost 3 bases and J lost 6, with 14 bases in between. The CDR3 is 14 residues long. The CDR3 loop is CASSFLDRDAEAFF. CDR3 DNA: TGTGCCAGCAGTTTTTTAGACCGAGACGCTGAAGCTTTCTTT.

The CDR3 nucleotides are TGTGCCATCAGTGGAGATACAGGGAACGGAAACACCATATATTTT. Translating gives CAISGDTGNGNTIYF. The J gene is TRBJ1-3, the V gene TRBV10-3, with a possible D match to TRBD1 (6 bases). The CDR3 extends over 15 amino acids. CDR1 and CDR2 from the germline V gene are ENHRY and SYGVKD. V was cut by 4 bases and J by 4 bases, with 14 bases left in between.

This sequence joins TRBV2 and TRBJ1-2; D might be TRBD1 (6 bases). This CDR3 spans 13 amino acids. The V gene lost 1 base and the J gene lost 4 bases, with 7 bases spanning the gap. Germline assignment: CDR1 SNHLY and CDR2 FYNNEI. CDR3 region: CASSEGGPYGYTF. In DNA form, the CDR3 reads TGTGCCAGCAGTGAAGGGGGGCCCTATGGCTACACCTTC.

This sequence joins TRBV9 and TRBJ1-5, with D unclear. V lost 0 bases, J lost 1 base, and 5 bases lay in between. The CDR3 runs to 14 residues. In germline, CDR1 is SGDLS, CDR2 YYNGEE. The CDR3 loop is CASSVGWSNQPQHF. DNA of the CDR3: TGTGCCAGCAGCGTAGGCTGGAGCAATCAGCCCCAGCATTTT.

V gene TRBV7-8 combines with J gene TRBJ2-1; 11 bases are a match to TRBD2. Germline CDR1 SGHVS, CDR2 FQNEAQ. V trimming: 2 bases; J trimming: 4 bases; junction bases outside the gene matches: 7. The CDR3 extends over 17 amino acids. CDR3: CASSLKSGLADYNEQFF. The CDR3 bases are TGTGCCAGCAGCTTAAAATCGGGACTAGCGGATTACAATGAGCAGTTCTTC.

V is TRBV30 and J is TRBJ2-5, with 8 positions matching TRBD1. The CDR3 has 14 residues. Unmatched junction bases numbered 4, after V lost 1 base and J lost 3 bases. Germline V CDR1 and CDR2: GTSNPN, SVGIG (reference sequence). In nucleotides, the CDR3 is TGTGCCTGGAGTGGATGGACAGGGAAAGAGACCCAGTACTTC. Protein product: CAWSGWTGKETQYF.

The chain carries TRBV9 and TRBJ2-2; 7 bases match TRBD2. The V gene's germline CDR1 is SGDLS and CDR2 YYNGEE. This CDR3 has 15 amino acids. With V trimmed by 2 bases and J by 0 bases, 1 base remained unmatched. This CDR3 is CASSVAGANTGELFF. CDR3 coding DNA: TGTGCCAGCAGCGTGGCGGGAGCGAACACCGGGGAGCTGTTTTTT.

V gene TRBV5-6 combines with J gene TRBJ2-7, with 8 bases that match TRBD2. CDR3 length: 14 residues. The germline CDR1 and CDR2 sequences are SGHDT and YYEEEE. V shed 2 bases and J 4 bases; nucleotides not matched to a gene: 5. CDR3: CASSFREGRYEQYF. The CDR3 DNA reads as TGTGCCAGCAGCTTTCGGGAGGGGAGATACGAGCAGTACTTC. Full variable domain (remainder filled in from reference TRBV5-6 and TRBJ2-7): DAGVTQSPTHLIKTRGQQVTLRCSPKSGHDTVSWYQQALGQGPQFIFQYYEEEERQRGNFPDRFSGHQFPNYSSELNVNALLLGDSALYLCASSFREGRYEQYFGPGTRLTVT.

This clone was recorded a few times. The chain employs TRBV4-1 and TRBJ2-7, with D possibly TRBD1 on 6 matching bases. With 0 bases removed from V and 3 bases from J, the gap between germline ends came to 12 bases. CDR1 is MGHRA, CDR2 YSYEKL, per germline. CDR3 length: 15 residues. The CDR3 reads CASSQEKTGIYEQYF. The CDR3 coding sequence is TGCGCCAGCAGCCAAGAAAAAACAGGGATCTACGAGCAGTACTTC.

The J gene is TRBJ1-4, the V gene TRBV27; D remains unclear. Germline loops: CDR1 MNHEY, CDR2 SMNVEV (reference sequence). Trimming removed 3 bases at V and 8 bases at J, with 10 bases between. The CDR3 is made up of 13 amino acids. The CDR3 here is CASSFGLREKLFF. Here the CDR3 DNA reads TGTGCCAGCAGTTTTGGTTTAAGGGAAAAACTGTTTTTT.

A word on this clone: The same CDR3 arises from other DNA sequences in this sample as well. The J gene is TRBJ2-3, the V gene TRBV29-1; perhaps TRBD2 as D (6 bases). This CDR3 spans 14 amino acids. CDR1 is SQVTM, CDR2 ANQGSEA, per germline. Trimming removed 2 bases from V and 0 bases from J, with 9 bases in between. The CDR3 nucleotides read TGCAGCGTTGAACTTGGGACTAGCACAGATACGCAGTATTTT. Translating it yields CSVELGTSTDTQYF.

This chain joins TRBV5-4 and TRBJ2-5; 7 positions match TRBD1. CDR3 length: 16 amino acids. V was pared by 4 bases and J by 6 bases, with 15 bases of the junction left unmatched. Germline CDR1 SGHNT, CDR2 YYREEE (reference sequence). The CDR3 DNA sequence: TGTGCCAGCAGCATCGATTTAAGACAGGGCGGAAAGACCCAGTACTTC. Residues: CASSIDLRQGGKTQYF.

V is TRBV6-5 and J is TRBJ1-1, with 12 bases lining up with TRBD1. Germline CDR1 is MNHEY and CDR2 is SVGAGI. J lost 5 bases, V lost 4 bases, and 8 bases had no gene match. There are 16 residues in the CDR3. The chain's CDR3 is CASSFGTGGGGTEAFF. The CDR3 bases are TGTGCCAGCAGTTTTGGGACAGGGGGCGGGGGTACTGAAGCTTTCTTT.

The CDR3: CASSRSGDTEAFF. Here the CDR3 DNA reads TGTGCCAGCAGTAGGTCCGGGGACACTGAAGCTTTCTTT. J is TRBJ1-1 and V is TRBV6-5; unclear D gene. The CDR3 is 13 residues long. V gave up 5 bases and J gave up 3 bases, with 10 bases separating them. From germline, CDR1 is MNHEY and CDR2 SVGAGI.

This clone came up once. The CDR3 sequence is CSVTTGTLVRYTF. Here the CDR3 DNA reads TGCAGCGTGACCACCGGGACCCTTGTTCGCTACACCTTC. This rearrangement joins TRBV29-1 to TRBJ1-2, with a weak D call TRBD1 (5 bases). Germline lookup yields CDR1 SQVTM and CDR2 ANQGSEA. The CDR3 contains 13 residues. The germline V and J ends were trimmed by 6 bases and 9 bases, with 20 bases remaining between them.

The chain recombines TRBV9 with TRBJ2-7; D is uncertain. Looked up from germline, CDR1 is SGDLS and CDR2 is YYNGEE. V lost 0 bases and J 2 bases, leaving 12 bases between the germline ends. The CDR3 covers 15 residues. CDR3 bases: TGTGCCAGCAGCGTAGCTCCCTACGCTACCTACGAGCAGTACTTC. Translating it yields CASSVAPYATYEQYF.

The chain couples TRBV18 to TRBJ2-1; D ambiguous. The CDR3 has 12 amino acids. Germline CDR1 and CDR2: KGHSH and LQKENI. V lost 4 bases to trimming and J lost 8 bases, with 9 bases between them. The CDR3: CASSHSRDEQFF. In DNA, the CDR3 is TGTGCCAGCTCACATTCTAGGGATGAGCAGTTCTTC.

The chain employs TRBV25-1 and TRBJ1-1; 9 nucleotides match TRBD1. The CDR3 has 14 residues. Trimming cost V 3 bases and J 1 base; bases outside gene matches: 0. Germline V gene lookup returns CDR1 MGHDK and CDR2 SYGVNS. CDR3 in amino acids: CASSEDRGNTEAFF. CDR3 coding DNA: TGTGCCAGCAGTGAGGACAGGGGGAACACTGAAGCTTTCTTT.

V is TRBV9 and J is TRBJ2-3; the D gene is possibly TRBD1 (6 bases). The ends were cut back, 3 bases at V and 4 bases at J, with 12 bases in the middle. Germline V gives CDR1 SGDLS, CDR2 YYNGEE. The CDR3 loop spans 14 amino acids. The chain's CDR3 is CASSAQGSSDTQYF. In DNA, the CDR3 is TGTGCCAGCAGCGCACAGGGATCATCAGATACGCAGTATTTT.